The clone carrying this TCR beta chain has a count of ten or more. Its specificity is unknown. The CDR3 contains 14 residues. With 3 bases removed from V and 0 bases from J, the gap between germline ends came to 7 bases. Germline values: CDR1 SNHLY, CDR2 FYNNEI. The entry originates in a study of T cells after yellow fever vaccination. Study in general: It was SMART-Seq v4 Ultra Low Input that prepared the fractions with low cell numbers. Broader study findings: Researchers cautioned that FACS-sorted repertoires could harbor abundant clonotypes contaminating from the bulk population. Most clones from primary vaccination resurfaced after the booster (nearly 97% CD4, 70% to 90% CD8).

It was through 5'RACE template switching that TCR cDNA was made, with a universal primer site and UMIs added. Each CDR3 protein is one row after TCRdb ran MiXCR on the 5' RACE reads. The table lists some 320,000 distinct CDR3 sequences, approximately 4% of them singletons. The chain is built from TRBV2 and TRBJ2-3, with a weak D call TRBD2 (5 bases). The sequences come from PBMCs, collected 15 days after the yellow fever booster vaccination. The sequence derives from a man aged 18 to 30 who received the YFV17D yellow fever vaccine. The CDR3 bases are TGTGCCAGCAGTGAGGGCGGGAGCACAGATACGCAGTATTTT. It specifies CASSEGGSTDTQYF.